These 16 T cell receptor beta chains came from one sample sequenced in a study of identical twins listed by TCRdb under 2016. The library was obtained by 5' RACE. The sequencing machine was an Illumina HiSeq 2000. Using fastp at Q25 and MiXCR, TCRdb reprocessed the public reads and kept productive beta chains. A single entry per CDR3 protein holds the most common genes and DNA from its merged rows. Recorded for this sample are nearly 900,000 distinct CDR3 sequences; approximately 13% of them occurred a single time. Around 1.5% of the sample goes to the ten largest clones. This same sample was also part of a study on yellow fever vaccine responses in identical twins.

Sequenced material: PBMCs. Receptors originate from a woman between 18 and 30 years old in good health.

The chain joins TRBV7-9 to TRBJ2-1; TRBD2 matches 13 bases. This CDR3 contains 17 residues. J lost 4 bases, V lost 4 bases, and 7 bases had no gene match. The germline V gene encodes CDR1 SEHNR and CDR2 FQNEAQ (reference sequence). CDR3 sequence (DNA): TGTGCCAGCAGCTCCTCTAGACTAGCGGGAGGTTACAATGAGCAGTTCTTC. Translating gives CASSSSRLAGGYNEQFF.

The V and J genes are TRBV7-9 and TRBJ2-7; D is tentatively TRBD1 or TRBD2 (5 bases each). The CDR3 length is 15 residues. CDR1 is SEHNR, CDR2 FQNEAQ, per germline (reference sequence). Between the trimmed V and J ends, which lost 5 bases and 3 bases, there was a span of 17 bases. DNA for the CDR3: TGTGCCAGCAGCCTGGGACCCCCGTCGGGCTACGAGCAGTACTTC. It is translated as CASSLGPPSGYEQYF. The variable domain in full, completed from reference TRBV7-9 and TRBJ2-7, reads DTGVSQNPRHKITKRGQNVTFRCDPISEHNRLYWYRQTLGQGPEFLTYFQNEAQLEKSRLLSDRFSAERPKGSFSTLEIQRTEQGDSAMYLCASSLGPPSGYEQYFGPGTRLTVT.

Many counts were recorded for this clonotype. A read error may account for a junction end that differs from germline. The chain links TRBV5-1 to TRBJ1-2; D is possibly TRBD1 (6 bases). The CDR3 contains 13 residues. Germline V gene data show CDR1 as SGHRS and CDR2 as YFSETQ. In nucleotides, the CDR3 is TGTGCCAGCAGTTCAGGACAGAACTATGGCTACACCTTC. Its protein is CASSSGQNYGYTF.

The V gene is TRBV2, the J gene TRBJ2-1; D perhaps matches TRBD2 (5 bases). CDR3 length: 15 amino acids. V lost 4 bases, J lost 7 bases, and 17 bases lay in between. Germline values: CDR1 SNHLY, CDR2 FYNNEI. The CDR3 is CASSVEGLKKNEQFF. The CDR3 nucleotides read TGTGCCAGCAGTGTCGAGGGTCTGAAAAAGAATGAGCAGTTCTTC.

The chain joins TRBV5-1 to TRBJ2-2; TRBD1 aligns across 8 bases. Losses at the gene ends were 0 bases for V and 4 bases for J; bases not matched to a gene: 2. CDR1 is SGHRS and CDR2 is YFSETQ in the germline V gene. The CDR3 length is 15 residues. The CDR3 sequence: CASSLVGQGTGELFF. CDR3 coding DNA: TGCGCCAGCAGCTTGGTCGGACAGGGCACCGGGGAGCTGTTTTTT.

This clonotype was counted only a few times. This chain joins TRBV20-1 and TRBJ1-4, with 9 bases that match TRBD1. The CDR3 totals 20 residues. V gave up 2 bases and J gave up 0 bases; unmatched junction bases: 16. From germline, CDR1 is DFQATT and CDR2 SNEGSKA (reference sequence). The CDR3 sequence: CSARPGPGQGPTATNEKLFF. DNA for the CDR3: TGCAGTGCTAGACCGGGACCAGGACAGGGGCCAACCGCAACTAATGAAAAACTGTTTTTT.

This clonotype was observed many times. The J gene is TRBJ2-7, the V gene TRBV12-3 or TRBV12-4, with 10 bases that match TRBD2. V dropped 7 bases and J dropped 7; count of bases not matched to a gene: 10. The CDR3 is made up of 14 amino acids. The CDR3 is CASTGASGSREQYF. The CDR3 DNA follows: TGTGCCAGCACAGGGGCTAGCGGGAGCCGGGAGCAGTACTTC.

This clonotype was counted a few times. The J gene is TRBJ2-2, the V gene TRBV4-1; no firm D call. Trimming removed 0 bases at V and 1 base at J, with 9 bases between. Per germline, CDR1 MGHRA and CDR2 YSYEKL. This CDR3 has 16 amino acids. Here the CDR3 reads CASSQERPKNTGELFF. The CDR3 region has the DNA TGCGCCAGCAGCCAAGAAAGACCAAAGAACACCGGGGAGCTGTTTTTT.

This clonotype occurred a few times. The chain uses TRBV27 and TRBJ2-7; 11 bases map to TRBD1. V shed 5 bases, J shed 4 bases, and the junction held 7 bases outside the gene matches. There are 15 residues in the CDR3. Germline lookup yields CDR1 MNHEY and CDR2 SMNVEV (reference sequence). The CDR3 DNA reads TGTGCCAGCAGTCCCAAGGGGACAGGGGGATACGAGCAGTACGTC. Amino acids: CASSPKGTGGYEQYV.

The CDR3 spells CASSSTGRFEKLFF. The CDR3 nucleotides read TGTGCCAGCAGCTCGACAGGGAGATTTGAAAAACTGTTTTTT. The chain is built from TRBV7-2 and TRBJ1-4, with 7 bases fitting TRBD1. After removal of 4 bases from V and 7 bases from J, the junction contained 6 bases not matched to a gene. Per germline, CDR1 SGHTA and CDR2 FQGNSA. There are 14 residues in the CDR3.

This clonotype was detected only a few times. The chain employs TRBV19 and TRBJ2-1; 9 bases align to TRBD1. The CDR3 is made up of 16 amino acids. Trimming cost V 3 bases and J 8 bases; bases outside gene matches: 11. The germline gives CDR1 LNHDA, CDR2 SQIVND (reference sequence). The CDR3 sequence: CASSIGTGRSVDEQFF. In nucleotides, the CDR3 is TGTGCCAGTAGTATTGGGACAGGGAGAAGTGTGGATGAGCAGTTCTTC.

The CDR3 region is CASSFDFGMADTQYF. Here the CDR3 DNA reads TGTGCCAGCAGTTTTGACTTCGGGATGGCAGATACGCAGTATTTT. The gene calls are TRBV6-5 and TRBJ2-3, with D tentatively TRBD2 (5 bases). The CDR3 has 15 residues. Trimming removed 4 bases from V and 4 bases from J, with 15 bases in between. The germline CDR1 and CDR2 sequences are MNHEY and SVGAGI.

The chain combines TRBV28 with TRBJ1-3; the D gene is possibly TRBD1 (6 bases). In germline, CDR1 is MDHEN, CDR2 SYDVKM. The CDR3 length is 13 residues. V lost 2 bases and J lost 7, with 9 bases in between. The CDR3 loop is CASSLQGWNTIYF. CDR3 sequence (DNA): TGTGCCAGCAGTTTACAGGGGTGGAACACCATATATTTT.

This chain links TRBV10-3 with TRBJ2-5, with 7 bases that match TRBD2. V shed 6 bases and J 2 bases; nucleotides not matched to a gene: 9. The CDR3 is 15 amino acids. Germline assignment: CDR1 ENHRY and CDR2 SYGVKD. The CDR3 DNA is TGTGCCATCAGGGGCGGGGGTGAGACACAAGAGACCCAGTACTTC. It is translated as CAIRGGGETQETQYF.

The CDR3 loop is CASTQGVSPLHF. In nucleotides, the CDR3 is TGTGCCAGCACCCAAGGGGTTTCACCCCTCCACTTT. The chain has TRBV27 and TRBJ1-6, with D perhaps matching TRBD1 (5 bases). V was trimmed by 7 bases and J by 9 bases, leaving 10 bases between them. Germline CDR1 MNHEY, CDR2 SMNVEV (reference sequence). CDR3 size: 12 residues.

The J gene is TRBJ2-4, the V gene TRBV12-3 or TRBV12-4, with TRBD2 matching 7 bases. V shed 6 bases, J shed 1 base, and the junction held 6 bases outside the gene matches. The CDR3 length is 15 residues. The CDR3, as DNA: TGTGCCAGCAGCTCGATCGGGGGGGCCAAAAACATTCAGTACTTC. Protein product: CASSSIGGAKNIQYF.